This TCR beta chain is from a study of shared clonotypes between healthy human individuals. About the research overall: The study used three CD4 naive, three CD4 memory, two CD8 naive and one CD8 memory plate per donor.

This clone was seen a single time. Both subsets, CD45RA+ naive and CD45RA-negative memory, were split from the CD4+ cells. The CDR3 is 16 amino acids. CDR1 SGHRS and CDR2 YFSETQ come from the germline V gene. The V end lost 4 bases, the J end lost 5 bases, and 21 bases lay between the germline ends. The run depth of the assay was deep. Original processing notes: ImmunoSEQ junction-only sequences lacked quality scores, so their filtering differed. The protocol was immunoSEQ multiplex PCR, while the TCRdb copy is restricted to in-frame clones and leaves out a portion. The V and J calls and the clone size are those of that table, but D and trimming were determined from the DNA. The table has 550,000 to 700,000 clones, around four fifths seen once; the top ten hold under 2%.

The chain uses TRBV5-1 and TRBJ1-1; D possibly corresponds to TRBD1 (5 bases). Sequenced: memory CD4+ T cells sorted from blood. Described subset: CD45RA-negative fraction. The sequence came from a woman aged 30 to 39 in good health. CDR3 coding DNA: TGCGCCAGCAGCCCCCGGGGGAGCTGGGGAGATACTGAAGCTTTCTTT. As protein: CASSPRGSWGDTEAFF.